One sample yielded the 4 T cell receptor beta chains listed below, sequenced in a study of cytomegalovirus exposure and HLA in healthy donors. PCR amplification relied on 60 Vbeta primers (plus 13 Jbeta primers). TCRdb keeps only in-frame clones here, not all; method: immunoSEQ multiplex PCR. The top ten hold roughly 12% of the sample, which has 90,000 to 130,000 clones, approximately 82% seen once. The sequenced material came from PBMCs. The receptors were gathered from a man aged 30 to 39 in good health and CMV-seropositive.

CDR3 loop: CASSLYQGATDTQYF. DNA of the CDR3: TGTGCCAGCAGTTTATACCAGGGGGCAACAGATACGCAGTATTTT. V is TRBV28 and J is TRBJ2-3, with TRBD1 matching over 8 bases. This CDR3 contains 15 residues. From germline, CDR1 is MDHEN and CDR2 SYDVKM. The V gene end was trimmed by 1 base and the J gene end by 3 bases; junction bases not matched to a gene: 3.

This clone was observed a handful of times. For the CDR3, the DNA is TGTGCCAGCAGCTTAGCCGGGACAGGGAATGATCAGCCCCAGCATTTT. This sequence encodes CASSLAGTGNDQPQHF. The genes are TRBV7-2 and TRBJ1-5, with 9 nucleotides matching TRBD1. This CDR3 is built from 16 residues. The V gene's germline CDR1 is SGHTA and CDR2 FQGNSA. Trimming at V came to 0 bases and at J to 5 bases, leaving 5 bases not matched to a gene.

This clone was recorded a few times. The V and J genes are TRBV4-3 and TRBJ2-6, with 7 bases aligning to TRBD1. The ends lost 6 bases at V and 0 bases at J; junction bases unmatched: 8. CDR3 length: 17 amino acids. The germline V gene encodes CDR1 LGHNA and CDR2 YSLEER. CDR3 nucleotide sequence: TGCGCCAGCAGTCCAGGGACAGCGAGCTCTGGGGCCAACGTCCTGACTTTC. This codes for CASSPGTASSGANVLTF.

The chain links TRBV9 to TRBJ1-6; D not resolved. The V and J ends lost 0 bases and 5 bases respectively, with 12 bases between them. This CDR3 has 16 residues. CDR1 SGDLS and CDR2 YYNGEE come from the germline V gene. The CDR3: CASSVEHDQNNSPLHF. The CDR3 DNA is TGTGCCAGCAGCGTAGAACACGATCAGAATAATTCACCCCTCCACTTT.